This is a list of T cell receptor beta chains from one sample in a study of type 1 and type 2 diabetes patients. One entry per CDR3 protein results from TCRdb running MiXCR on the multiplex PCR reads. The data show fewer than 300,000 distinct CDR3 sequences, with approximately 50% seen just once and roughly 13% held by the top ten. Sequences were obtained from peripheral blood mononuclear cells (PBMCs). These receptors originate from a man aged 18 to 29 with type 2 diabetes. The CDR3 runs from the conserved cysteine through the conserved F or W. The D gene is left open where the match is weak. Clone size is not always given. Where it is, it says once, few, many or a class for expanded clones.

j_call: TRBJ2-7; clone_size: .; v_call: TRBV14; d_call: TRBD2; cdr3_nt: TGTGCCAGCAGCCTGGGACTAGCTGCCGAGCAGTACTTC; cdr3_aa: CASSLGLAAEQYF
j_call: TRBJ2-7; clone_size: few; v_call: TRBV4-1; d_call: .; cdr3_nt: TGCGCCAGCAGCCAAGAGATGGGGACCTACGAGCAGTACTTC; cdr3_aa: CASSQEMGTYEQYF
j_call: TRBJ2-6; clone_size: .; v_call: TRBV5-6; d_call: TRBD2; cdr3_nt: TGTGCCAGCAGCCCAATGTCCGGGACTAGCGGGACTTCTGGGGCCAACGTCCTGACTTTC; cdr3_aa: CASSPMSGTSGTSGANVLTF
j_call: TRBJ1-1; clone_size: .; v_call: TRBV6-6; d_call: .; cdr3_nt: TGTGCCAGCAGCTGGTTTCACGGGACTGAAGCTTTCTTT; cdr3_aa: CASSWFHGTEAFF
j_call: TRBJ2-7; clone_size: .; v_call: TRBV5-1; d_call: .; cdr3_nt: TGCGCCAGCAGCTTGGTAGGGGGGTACGGCGAGCAGTACTTC; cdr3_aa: CASSLVGGYGEQYF
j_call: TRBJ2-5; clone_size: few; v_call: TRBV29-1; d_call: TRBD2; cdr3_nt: TGCAGCGTTGTAAGGCCAGCGGGGGCAAAAGAGACCCAGTACTTC; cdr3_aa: CSVVRPAGAKETQYF
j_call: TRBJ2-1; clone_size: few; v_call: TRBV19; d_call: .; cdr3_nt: TGTGCCAGTAGTATTGGCCTAACCACCTACAATGAGCAGTTCTTC; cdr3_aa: CASSIGLTTYNEQFF
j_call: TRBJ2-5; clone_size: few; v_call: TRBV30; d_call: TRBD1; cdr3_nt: TGTGCCTCGGACAGGGGTGGGGAGACCCAGTACTTC; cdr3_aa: CASDRGGETQYF
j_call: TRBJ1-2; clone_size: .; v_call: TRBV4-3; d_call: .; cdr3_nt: TGCGCCAGCAGCCTTGGACGGATCCCTTCCTATGGCTACACCTTC; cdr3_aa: CASSLGRIPSYGYTF
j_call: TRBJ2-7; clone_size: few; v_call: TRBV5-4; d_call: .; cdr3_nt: TGTGCCAGCAGCTTGCTGATGGGAGATGCCTACGAGCAGTACTTC; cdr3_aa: CASSLLMGDAYEQYF
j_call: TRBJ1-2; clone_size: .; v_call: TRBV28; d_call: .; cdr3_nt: TGTGCCAGCAGTTCACAAGGTTGGGGCTACACCTTC; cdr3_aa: CASSSQGWGYTF